The rows below give T cell receptor beta chains drawn from one sample of a study of OX40 agonist ivuxolimab in advanced cancers. Sequencing was performed with immunoSEQ multiplex PCR; in TCRdb, only in-frame clones are kept and a portion is missing. Seen here are over 50,000 clones, approximately 86% observed once, and the top ten hold under 0.7%. The sample was CD4+ or CD8+ T cells sorted from blood, taken in a trial of the OX40 agonist ivuxolimab. Receptors were obtained from an adult with an advanced solid tumor such as melanoma, head and neck, liver or kidney cancer. CDR3s include the opening cysteine and the closing phenylalanine or tryptophan. The order of the fields is D gene, clone size, V gene, J gene, CDR3 length, CDR3 protein, CDR3 DNA. A D gene is named only where the DNA matches it firmly. Clone size is stated in some rows and not others, as once, few, many or a class when expanded.

>NA|NA|TRBV7-9|TRBJ2-7|15
CASTGAGLSSYEQYF
TGTGCCAGCACCGGGGCGGGGCTGAGCTCCTACGAGCAGTACTTC
>TRBD1|NA|TRBV5-1|TRBJ1-6|15
CASSPGTGDNSPLHF
TGCGCCAGCAGCCCCGGGACAGGGGATAATTCACCCCTCCACTTT
>NA|NA|TRBV18|TRBJ2-1|12
CASSPPGNEQFF
TGTGCCAGCTCACCACCGGGAAATGAGCAGTTCTTC
>TRBD2|NA|TRBV15|TRBJ2-2|15
CATSSGLAGTGELFF
TGTGCCACCAGCAGTGGCCTAGCGGGCACCGGGGAGCTGTTTTTT
>TRBD1|NA|TRBV6-5|TRBJ2-7|14
CASRGTGTHYEQYF
TGTGCCAGCAGGGGGACAGGCACCCACTACGAGCAGTACTTC
>TRBD2|NA|TRBV9|TRBJ2-3|17
CASSGRLAGGITDTQYF
TGTGCCAGCAGCGGCCGACTAGCGGGGGGGATCACAGATACGCAGTATTTT
>NA|NA|TRBV18|TRBJ2-4|15
CASSPQVGSGDIQYF
TGTGCCAGCTCACCTCAGGTGGGGAGTGGAGACATTCAGTACTTC
>TRBD2|NA|TRBV15|TRBJ2-3|18
CATSRDPPPSGGTDTQYF
TGTGCCACCAGCAGAGATCCCCCCCCTAGCGGCGGCACAGATACGCAGTATTTT
>NA|NA|TRBV9|TRBJ2-7|15
CASSVGQGLSYEQYF
TGTGCCAGCAGCGTAGGGCAGGGACTTTCCTACGAGCAGTACTTC
>TRBD1|NA|TRBV28|TRBJ1-2|15
CASRRGDRGPYGYTF
TGTGCCAGCAGGCGGGGGGACAGGGGGCCCTATGGCTACACCTTC
>TRBD2|few|TRBV5-4|TRBJ2-7|15
CASSLELGGSEKQYF
TGTGCCAGCAGCCTTGAGCTGGGCGGGAGTGAAAAGCAGTACTTC
>NA|NA|TRBV10-3|TRBJ2-7|13
CAISVSGANEQYF
TGTGCCATCAGCGTATCGGGAGCCAACGAGCAGTACTTC
>TRBD1|NA|TRBV2|TRBJ2-5|16
CASSPLTGGNQETQYF
TGTGCCAGCAGTCCACTTACAGGGGGTAACCAAGAGACCCAGTACTTC
>NA|NA|TRBV9|TRBJ2-1|15
CASSETSVSYNEQFF
TGTGCCAGCAGCGAGACGAGCGTTTCTTACAATGAGCAGTTCTTC
>NA|NA|TRBV4-1|TRBJ1-1|15
CASSQETALNTEAFF
TGCGCCAGCAGCCAAGAGACAGCCTTGAACACTGAAGCTTTCTTT
>NA|few|TRBV18|TRBJ1-5|12
CASSPGNQPQHF
TGTGCCAGCTCACCAGGAAATCAGCCCCAGCATTTT